These 5 T cell receptor beta chains originate from one sample sequenced in a study of blood T cells in healthy people across ages. The second PCR ran 7 to 11 cycles with a sample-barcoded 5' primer and J-beta primers. Each CDR3 protein is one row after TCRdb ran MiXCR on the 5' RACE reads. The sample shows about 760,000 distinct CDR3 sequences, approximately 25% of them seen only once. A further study also used this sample, focusing on T cells of mothers and their children.

The sample taken for sequencing was blood. The receptor source for this set is a boy under 18 in good health.

The chain employs TRBV4-1 and TRBJ2-7, with TRBD1 matching 8 bases. The germline CDR1 and CDR2 sequences are MGHRA and YSYEKL. CDR3 length: 16 amino acids. Trimming took 4 bases from V and 2 from J; bases not matched to a gene: 10. CDR3 loop: CASSPQTGTGAYEQYF. CDR3 bases: TGCGCCAGCAGCCCCCAAACCGGGACAGGTGCCTACGAGCAGTACTTC.

A note on this clonotype: The junction differs from germline at one of its ends, possibly a read error. The V and J genes are TRBV9 and TRBJ2-5; 11 nucleotides line up with TRBD2. The J call is in doubt because the DNA end fits TRBJ2-1 better. Per the germline V gene, CDR1 is SGDLS and CDR2 is YYNGEE. The CDR3 is made up of 17 amino acids. Written as DNA, the CDR3 is TGTGCCAGCAGCCCACAACTAGCGGGAGATACCTACAGTGAGCAGTTCTTC. This encodes CASSPQLAGDTYSEQFF.

In its sample, this clonotype was seen a few times. The genes are TRBV10-3 and TRBJ2-3; 10 nucleotides match TRBD2. V was pared by 2 bases and J by 0 bases, with 5 bases of the junction left unmatched. The V gene's germline CDR1 is ENHRY and CDR2 SYGVKD. This CDR3 has 17 amino acids. CDR3 in amino acids: CAISEELAGASTDTQYF. The DNA for the CDR3 is TGTGCCATCAGTGAGGAGCTAGCGGGAGCTAGCACAGATACGCAGTATTTT.

J is TRBJ2-1 and V is TRBV6-5; the D gene is possibly TRBD2 (6 bases). In germline, CDR1 is MNHEY, CDR2 SVGAGI. With 0 bases removed from V and 6 bases from J, the gap between germline ends came to 12 bases. The CDR3 loop spans 15 amino acids. CDR3 sequence reads: CASSYSPLTSNEQFF. The CDR3, as DNA: TGTGCCAGCAGTTACTCTCCGCTGACTAGCAATGAGCAGTTCTTC.

This clonotype has more than one count but fewer than ten. V gene TRBV7-2 combines with J gene TRBJ1-3; maybe TRBD1 (5 bases). Trimming stripped 4 bases from V and 3 bases from J, with 13 bases between. Germline CDR1 SGHTA, CDR2 FQGNSA. The CDR3 covers 15 residues. The CDR3 protein is CASSSGPLGGNTIYF. The CDR3 region has the DNA TGTGCCAGCAGCTCGGGGCCGCTTGGTGGAAACACCATATATTTT.